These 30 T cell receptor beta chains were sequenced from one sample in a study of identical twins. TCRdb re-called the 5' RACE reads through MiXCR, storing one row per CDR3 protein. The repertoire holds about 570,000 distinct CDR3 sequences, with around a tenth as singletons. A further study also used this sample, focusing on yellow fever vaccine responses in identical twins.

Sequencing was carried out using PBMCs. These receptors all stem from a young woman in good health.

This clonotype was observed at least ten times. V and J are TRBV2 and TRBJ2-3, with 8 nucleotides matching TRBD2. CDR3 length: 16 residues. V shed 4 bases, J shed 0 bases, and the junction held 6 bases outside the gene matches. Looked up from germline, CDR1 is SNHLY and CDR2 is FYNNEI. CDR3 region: CASSVGSGVSTDTQYF. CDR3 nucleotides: TGTGCCAGCAGTGTTGGTAGCGGGGTTAGCACAGATACGCAGTATTTT.

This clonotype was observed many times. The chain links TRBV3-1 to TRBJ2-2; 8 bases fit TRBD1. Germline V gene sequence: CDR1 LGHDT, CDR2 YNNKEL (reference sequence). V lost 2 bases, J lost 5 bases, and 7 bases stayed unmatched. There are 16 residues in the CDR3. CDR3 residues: CASSQQGARDTGELFF. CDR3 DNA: TGTGCCAGCAGCCAACAGGGGGCGCGAGATACCGGGGAGCTGTTTTTT. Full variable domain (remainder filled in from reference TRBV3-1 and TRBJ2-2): DTAVSQTPKYLVTQMGNDKSIKCEQNLGHDTMYWYKQDSKKFLKIMFSYNNKELIINETVPNRFSPKSPDKAHLNLHINSLELGDSAVYFCASSQQGARDTGELFFGEGSRLTVL.

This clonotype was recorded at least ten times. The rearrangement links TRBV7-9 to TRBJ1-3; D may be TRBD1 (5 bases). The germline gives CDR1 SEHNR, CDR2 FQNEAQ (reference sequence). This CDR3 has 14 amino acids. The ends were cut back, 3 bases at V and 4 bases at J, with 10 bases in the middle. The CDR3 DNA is TGTGCCAGCAGCTTTTCGTCAGGGGGAAACACCATATATTTT. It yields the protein CASSFSSGGNTIYF.

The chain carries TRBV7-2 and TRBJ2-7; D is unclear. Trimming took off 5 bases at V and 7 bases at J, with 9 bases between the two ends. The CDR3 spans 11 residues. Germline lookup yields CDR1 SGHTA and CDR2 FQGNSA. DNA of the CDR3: TGTGCCAGCAGCGCTCTGGGAGAGCAGTACTTC. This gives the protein CASSALGEQYF. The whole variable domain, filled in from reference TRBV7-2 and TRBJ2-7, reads GAGVSQSPSNKVTEKGKDVELRCDPISGHTALYWYRQSLGQGLEFLIYFQGNSAPDKSGLPSDRFSAERTGGSVSTLTIQRTQQEDSAVYLCASSALGEQYFGPGTRLTVT.

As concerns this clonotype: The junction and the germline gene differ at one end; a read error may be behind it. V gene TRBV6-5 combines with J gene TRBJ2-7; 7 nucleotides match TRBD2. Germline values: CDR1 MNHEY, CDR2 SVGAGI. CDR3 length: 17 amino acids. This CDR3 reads CASSYSGRLGGYYEHYF. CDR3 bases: TGTGCCAGCAGTTACTCGGGCAGGTTGGGGGGGTACTACGAGCATTACTTC.

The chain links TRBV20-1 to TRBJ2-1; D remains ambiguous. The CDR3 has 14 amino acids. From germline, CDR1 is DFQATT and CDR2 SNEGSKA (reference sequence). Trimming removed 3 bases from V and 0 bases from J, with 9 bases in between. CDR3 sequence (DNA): TGCAGTGCTAGTGAGGCGGACTCCTACAATGAGCAGTTCTTC. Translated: CSASEADSYNEQFF.

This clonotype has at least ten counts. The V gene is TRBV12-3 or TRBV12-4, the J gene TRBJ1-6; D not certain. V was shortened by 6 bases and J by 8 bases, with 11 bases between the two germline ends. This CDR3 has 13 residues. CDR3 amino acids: CASRRVEDSPLHF. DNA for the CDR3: TGTGCCAGCAGGCGGGTCGAGGATTCACCCCTCCACTTT.

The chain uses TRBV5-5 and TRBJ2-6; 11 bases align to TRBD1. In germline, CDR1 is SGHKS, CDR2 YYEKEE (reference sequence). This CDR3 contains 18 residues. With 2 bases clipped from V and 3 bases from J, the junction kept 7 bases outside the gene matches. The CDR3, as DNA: TGTGCCAGCAGCTTTACCGGGACAGGGGGGTTTGGGGCCAACGTCCTGACTTTC. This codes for CASSFTGTGGFGANVLTF.

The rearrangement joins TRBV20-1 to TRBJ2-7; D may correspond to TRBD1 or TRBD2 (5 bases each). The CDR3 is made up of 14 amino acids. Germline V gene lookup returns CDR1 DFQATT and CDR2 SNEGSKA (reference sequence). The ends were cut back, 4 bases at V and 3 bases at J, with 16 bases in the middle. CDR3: CSATTHGGLYEQYF. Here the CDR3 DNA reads TGCAGTGCTACCACCCATGGGGGTCTCTACGAGCAGTACTTC.

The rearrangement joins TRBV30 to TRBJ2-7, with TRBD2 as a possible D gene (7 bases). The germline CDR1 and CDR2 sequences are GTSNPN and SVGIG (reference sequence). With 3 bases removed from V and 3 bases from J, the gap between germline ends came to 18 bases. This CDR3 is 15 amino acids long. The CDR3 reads CAWRRGGDYFYEQYF. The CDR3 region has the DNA TGTGCCTGGAGGAGAGGGGGGGACTATTTCTACGAGCAGTACTTC.

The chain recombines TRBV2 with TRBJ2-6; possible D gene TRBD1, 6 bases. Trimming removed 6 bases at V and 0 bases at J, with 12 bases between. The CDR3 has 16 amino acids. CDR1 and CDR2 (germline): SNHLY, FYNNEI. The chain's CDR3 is CASRRDTRSGANVLTF. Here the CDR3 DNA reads TGTGCCAGCAGAAGGGACACCCGCTCTGGGGCCAACGTCCTGACTTTC.

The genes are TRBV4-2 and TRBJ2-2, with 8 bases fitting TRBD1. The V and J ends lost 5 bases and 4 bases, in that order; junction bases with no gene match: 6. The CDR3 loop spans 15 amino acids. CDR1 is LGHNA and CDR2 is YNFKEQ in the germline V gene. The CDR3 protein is CASSTRTGRTGELFF. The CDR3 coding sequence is TGTGCCAGCAGCACTCGGACAGGGCGCACCGGGGAGCTGTTTTTT.

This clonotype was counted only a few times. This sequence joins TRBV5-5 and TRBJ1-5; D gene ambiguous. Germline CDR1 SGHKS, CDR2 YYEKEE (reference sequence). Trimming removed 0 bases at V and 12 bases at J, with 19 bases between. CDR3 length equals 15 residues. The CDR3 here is CASSLVGQAQSYQHF. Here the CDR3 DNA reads TGTGCCAGCAGCTTGGTTGGGCAGGCCCAAAGCTACCAGCATTTT.

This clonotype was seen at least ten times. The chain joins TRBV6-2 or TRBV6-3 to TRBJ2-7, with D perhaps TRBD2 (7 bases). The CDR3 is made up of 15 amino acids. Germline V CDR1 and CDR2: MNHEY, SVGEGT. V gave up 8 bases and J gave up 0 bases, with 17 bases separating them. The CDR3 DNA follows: TGTGCCAGCTGGGGGCTAGCGGATTTCTCCTACGAGCAGTACTTC. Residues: CASWGLADFSYEQYF.

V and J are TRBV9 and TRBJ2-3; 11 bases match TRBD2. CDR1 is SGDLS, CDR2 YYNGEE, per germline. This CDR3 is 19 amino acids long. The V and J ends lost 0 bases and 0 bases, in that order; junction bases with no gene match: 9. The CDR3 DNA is TGTGCCAGCAGCGTAGCAGTGGCTAGCGGGGGGACTAGCACAGATACGCAGTATTTT. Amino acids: CASSVAVASGGTSTDTQYF.

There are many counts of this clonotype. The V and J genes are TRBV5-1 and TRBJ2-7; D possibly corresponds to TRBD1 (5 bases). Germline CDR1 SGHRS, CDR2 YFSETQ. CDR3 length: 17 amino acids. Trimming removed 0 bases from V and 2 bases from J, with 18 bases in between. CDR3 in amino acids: CASSLGIMGPGTYEQYF. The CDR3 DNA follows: TGCGCCAGCAGCTTGGGAATCATGGGGCCAGGCACCTACGAGCAGTACTTC.

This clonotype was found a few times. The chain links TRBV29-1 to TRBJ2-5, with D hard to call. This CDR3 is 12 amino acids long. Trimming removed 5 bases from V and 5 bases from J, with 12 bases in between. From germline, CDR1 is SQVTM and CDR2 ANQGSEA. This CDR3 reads CSVLSGPETQYF. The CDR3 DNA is TGCAGCGTTCTTTCGGGTCCGGAGACCCAGTACTTC.

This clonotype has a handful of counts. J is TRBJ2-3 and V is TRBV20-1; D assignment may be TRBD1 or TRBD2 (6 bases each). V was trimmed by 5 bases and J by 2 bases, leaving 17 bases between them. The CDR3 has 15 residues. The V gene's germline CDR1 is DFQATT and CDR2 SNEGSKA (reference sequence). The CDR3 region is CSAYRMGGITDTQYF. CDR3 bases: TGCAGTGCTTATAGGATGGGGGGCATCACAGATACGCAGTATTTT.

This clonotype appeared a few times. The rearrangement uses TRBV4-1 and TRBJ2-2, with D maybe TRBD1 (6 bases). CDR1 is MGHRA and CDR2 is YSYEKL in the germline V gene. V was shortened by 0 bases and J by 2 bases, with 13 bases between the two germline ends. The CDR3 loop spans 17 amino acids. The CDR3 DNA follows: TGCGCCAGCAGCCAAGACGAATGGACAGCCAACACCGGGGAGCTGTTTTTT. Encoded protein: CASSQDEWTANTGELFF.

CDR3 DNA: TGCAGTGCTGAAGGACTAGCGGGATTTGGGGATACGCAGTATTTT. Its translation: CSAEGLAGFGDTQYF. This sequence joins TRBV20-1 and TRBJ2-3, with 12 positions matching TRBD2. CDR3 size: 15 residues. The V gene's germline CDR1 is DFQATT and CDR2 SNEGSKA (reference sequence). The trim removed 5 bases at V and 6 bases at J, leaving 9 bases unmatched.

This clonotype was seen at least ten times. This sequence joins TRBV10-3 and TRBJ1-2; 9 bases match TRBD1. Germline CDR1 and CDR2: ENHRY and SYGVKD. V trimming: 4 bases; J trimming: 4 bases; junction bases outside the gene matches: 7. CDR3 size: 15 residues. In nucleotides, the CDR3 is TGTGCCATCAGTGTAGACGGACAGGGGATCTATGGCTACACCTTC. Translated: CAISVDGQGIYGYTF.

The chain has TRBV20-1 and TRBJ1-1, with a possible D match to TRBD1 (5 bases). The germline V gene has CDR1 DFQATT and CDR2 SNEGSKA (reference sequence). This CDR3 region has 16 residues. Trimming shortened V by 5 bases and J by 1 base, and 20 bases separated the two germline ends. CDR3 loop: CSAGGGGRQRNTEAFF. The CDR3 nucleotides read TGCAGTGCTGGGGGGGGAGGCCGACAGAGGAACACTGAAGCTTTCTTT.

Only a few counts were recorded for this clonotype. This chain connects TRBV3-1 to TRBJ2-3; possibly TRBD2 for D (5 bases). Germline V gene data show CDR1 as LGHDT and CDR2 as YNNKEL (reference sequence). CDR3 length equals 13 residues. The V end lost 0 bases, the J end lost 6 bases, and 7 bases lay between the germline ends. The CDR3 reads CASSQDAGDTQYF. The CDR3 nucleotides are TGTGCCAGCAGCCAAGACGCGGGTGATACGCAGTATTTT.

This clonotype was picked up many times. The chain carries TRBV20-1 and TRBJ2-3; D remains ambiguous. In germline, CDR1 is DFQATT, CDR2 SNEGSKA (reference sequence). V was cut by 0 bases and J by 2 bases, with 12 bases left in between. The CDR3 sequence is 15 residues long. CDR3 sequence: CSARDEAAYTDTQYF. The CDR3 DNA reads TGCAGTGCTAGAGATGAGGCGGCCTACACAGATACGCAGTATTTT.

The CDR3 loop reads CASSRPATGIINEQYF. The CDR3 region has the DNA TGTGCCAGCAGCCGACCCGCGACAGGAATTATCAACGAGCAGTACTTC. The rearrangement uses TRBV5-6 and TRBJ2-7; D may be TRBD1 (6 bases). Per germline, CDR1 SGHDT and CDR2 YYEEEE. The CDR3 sequence is 16 residues long. V was shortened by 4 bases and J by 5 bases, with 22 bases between the two germline ends.

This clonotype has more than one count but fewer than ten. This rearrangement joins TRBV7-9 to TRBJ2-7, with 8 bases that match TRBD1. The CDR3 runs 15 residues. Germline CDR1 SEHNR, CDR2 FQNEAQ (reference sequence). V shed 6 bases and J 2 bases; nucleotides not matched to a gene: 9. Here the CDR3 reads CASSTGTGDPYEQYF. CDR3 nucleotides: TGTGCCAGCAGTACCGGGACAGGCGACCCCTACGAGCAGTACTTC.

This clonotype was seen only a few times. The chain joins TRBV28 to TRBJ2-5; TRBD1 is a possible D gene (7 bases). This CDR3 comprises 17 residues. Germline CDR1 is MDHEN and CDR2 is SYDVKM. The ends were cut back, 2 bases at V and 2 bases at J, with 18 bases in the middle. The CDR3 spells CASSLAPDREEQETQYF. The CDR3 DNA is TGTGCCAGCAGTTTAGCCCCAGACAGGGAGGAGCAAGAGACCCAGTACTTC.

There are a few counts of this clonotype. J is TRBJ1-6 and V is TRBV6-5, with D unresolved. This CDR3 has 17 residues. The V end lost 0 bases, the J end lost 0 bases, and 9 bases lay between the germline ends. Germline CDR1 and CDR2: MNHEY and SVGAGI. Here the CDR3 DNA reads TGTGCCAGCAGTTACTCCCGCCGGAGCTCCTATAATTCACCCCTCCACTTT. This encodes CASSYSRRSSYNSPLHF.

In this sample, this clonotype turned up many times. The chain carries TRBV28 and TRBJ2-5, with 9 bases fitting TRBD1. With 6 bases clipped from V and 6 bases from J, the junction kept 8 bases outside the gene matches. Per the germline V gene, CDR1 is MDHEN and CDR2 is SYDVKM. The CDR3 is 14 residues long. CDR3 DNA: TGTGCCAGCAGCCTCGGGACAGGGAGACAGACCCAGTACTTC. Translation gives CASSLGTGRQTQYF.

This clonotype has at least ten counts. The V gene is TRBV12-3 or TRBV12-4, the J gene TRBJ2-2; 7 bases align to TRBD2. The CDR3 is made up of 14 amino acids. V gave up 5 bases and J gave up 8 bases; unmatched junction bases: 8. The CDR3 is CASSRGAGTGELFF. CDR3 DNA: TGTGCCAGCAGTCGGGGAGCGGGGACTGGGGAGCTGTTTTTT.